Sequencing of this T cell receptor beta chain was carried out in a study of blood T cell repertoires in COVID-19. Across the study: Spain, Italy and the United States supplied samples that represented acute and convalescent COVID-19. The analysed material was cDNA or gDNA that came from T cells, B-cell-depleted T cells, or PBMCs.

Here immunoSEQ multiplex PCR was the method, and the copy in TCRdb shows in-frame clones only, minus some. Altogether 100,000 to 150,000 clones are present, around 83% being singletons, with the ten largest covering approximately 16%. Trimming shortened V by 4 bases and J by 4 bases, and 11 bases separated the two germline ends. The CDR3 runs 14 residues. Germline V gene lookup returns CDR1 SGHKS and CDR2 YYEKEE (reference sequence). J is TRBJ2-2 and V is TRBV5-5; tentatively, D is TRBD1 (6 bases). The sequenced sample was peripheral blood. This TCR came from a woman aged 50 to 65 with acute or convalescent COVID-19. CDR3 DNA sequence: TGTGCCAGCAGCCCCGGGACACTCACCGGGGAGCTGTTTTTT. Amino acid sequence: CASSPGTLTGELFF. Supplemented by reference TRBV5-5 and TRBJ2-2, the full variable domain reads DAGVTQSPTHLIKTRGQQVTLRCSPISGHKSVSWYQQVLGQGPQFIFQYYEKEERGRGNFPDRFSARQFPNYSSELNVNALLLGDSALYLCASSPGTLTGELFFGEGSRLTVL.